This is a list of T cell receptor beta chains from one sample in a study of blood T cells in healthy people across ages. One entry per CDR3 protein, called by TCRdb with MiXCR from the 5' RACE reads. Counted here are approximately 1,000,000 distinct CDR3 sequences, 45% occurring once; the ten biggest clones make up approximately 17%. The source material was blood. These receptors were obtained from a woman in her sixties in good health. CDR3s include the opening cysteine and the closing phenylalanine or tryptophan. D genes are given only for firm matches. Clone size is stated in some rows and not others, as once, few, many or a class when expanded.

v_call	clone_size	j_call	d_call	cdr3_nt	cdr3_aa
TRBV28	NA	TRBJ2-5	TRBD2	TGTGCCAGCACCATAACTAGCGGGAGGACCCATGAGCAGTACTTC	CASTITSGRTHEQYF
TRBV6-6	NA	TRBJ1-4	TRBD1	TGTGCCAGCAGTTACTTGGGACAGGGGGCTAATGTAAAACTGTTTTTT	CASSYLGQGANVKLFF
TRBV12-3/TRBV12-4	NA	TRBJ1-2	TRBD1	TGTGCCAGCAGCCTGACAGGGGTGGATGGCTACACCTTC	CASSLTGVDGYTF
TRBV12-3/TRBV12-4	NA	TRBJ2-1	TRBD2	TGTGCCAGCAGTGGGGGGCGGACTAGCGGGAGTCTCGATGAGCAGTTCTTC	CASSGGRTSGSLDEQFF
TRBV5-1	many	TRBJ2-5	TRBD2	TGCGCCAGCAGTACAGCGGGAGGGCAAGAGACCCAGTACTTC	CASSTAGGQETQYF
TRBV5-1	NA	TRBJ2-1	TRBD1	TGCGCCAGCAGCTTTAGCACAGGGGAAGGCCCCTACAATGAGCAGTTCTTC	CASSFSTGEGPYNEQFF
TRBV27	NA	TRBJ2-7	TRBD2	TGTGCCAGCAGTCCCTCCGGGGGGGTTTACAATGAGCAGTACTTC	CASSPSGGVYNEQYF
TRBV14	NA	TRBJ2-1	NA	TGTGCCAGCAGCCCCGGAGGACCCCCCGCTGAGCAGTTCTTC	CASSPGGPPAEQFF
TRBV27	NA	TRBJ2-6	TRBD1	TGTGCCAGCAGTCCTTACAGGGGCTCTGGGGCCAACGTCCTGACTTTC	CASSPYRGSGANVLTF
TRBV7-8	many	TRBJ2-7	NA	TGTGCCAGCAGCCTCTCCTTAGCCGCGAGCTCCTACGAGCAGTACTTC	CASSLSLAASSYEQYF
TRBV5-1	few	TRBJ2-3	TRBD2	TGCGCCAGCAGCTCTCTAGCGGGAGAAGTAGATACGCAGTATTTT	CASSSLAGEVDTQYF
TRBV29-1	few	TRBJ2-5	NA	TGCAGCGTCGAGGGGGGGCGTTCCCAGTACTTC	CSVEGGRSQYF
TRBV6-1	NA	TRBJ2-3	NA	TGTGCCAGCAGCCAAACCCCTTATACGCAGTATTTT	CASSQTPYTQYF
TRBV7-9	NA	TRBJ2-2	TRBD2	TGTGCCAGCAGCTTCATAGCGGGAGGCCCGAACACCGGGGAGCTGTTTTTT	CASSFIAGGPNTGELFF
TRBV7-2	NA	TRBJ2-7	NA	TGTGCCAGCAGCTTATACAGGGTGAGGGCCTACGAGCAGTACTTC	CASSLYRVRAYEQYF
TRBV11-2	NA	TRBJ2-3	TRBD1	TGTGCCAGCAGCTTAGATAGGCGGACAGGGGGGACAGATACGCAGTATTTT	CASSLDRRTGGTDTQYF
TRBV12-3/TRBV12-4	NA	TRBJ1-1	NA	TGTGCCAGCATCATCCAAGCGGGGACCCAAGGTAGTGAAGCTTTCTTT	CASIIQAGTQGSEAFF
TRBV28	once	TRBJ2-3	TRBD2	TGTGTCAGCAGTTTCCGGGGGGGCCGGGATACGCAGTATTTT	CVSSFRGGRDTQYF
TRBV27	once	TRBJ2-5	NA	TGTGCCAGCAGTTTCCGGCGGCTGGGGACCCAGTACTTC	CASSFRRLGTQYF
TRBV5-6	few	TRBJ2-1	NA	TGTGCCAGCAGCTTGCTAAGCGGTGGCTACAATGAGCAGTTCTTC	CASSLLSGGYNEQFF
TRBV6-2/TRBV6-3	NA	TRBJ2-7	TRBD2	TGTGCCAGCAGGCCAGCGGGAGGGGCCTACGAGCAGTACTTC	CASRPAGGAYEQYF
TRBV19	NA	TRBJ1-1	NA	TGTGCCAGTACCATGGGGCAGACCAACACTGAAGCTTTCTTT	CASTMGQTNTEAFF
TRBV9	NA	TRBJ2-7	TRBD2	TGTGCCAGCAGCGCAACTAGCGGGAGGGCCGTCTACGAGCAGTACTTC	CASSATSGRAVYEQYF
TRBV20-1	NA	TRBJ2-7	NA	TGCAGTGCTAGTACGGGACGCGGAAGGTCCTACGAGCAGTACTTC	CSASTGRGRSYEQYF
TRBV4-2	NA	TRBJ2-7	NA	TGTGCCAGCAGCCAAGATGTTGGGGACGAGCAGTACTTC	CASSQDVGDEQYF
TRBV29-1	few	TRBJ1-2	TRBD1	TGCAGCGTGGCACAGGGGCCCCCCTATGGCTACACCTTC	CSVAQGPPYGYTF
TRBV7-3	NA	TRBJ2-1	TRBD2	TGTGCCAGCAGCTTATCAGGGACTAGCGGGAGGATTGAGCAGTTCTTC	CASSLSGTSGRIEQFF
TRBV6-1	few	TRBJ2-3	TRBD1	TGTGCCAGCAGTGACCAGGGGGCGCGGATGGATACGCAGTATTTT	CASSDQGARMDTQYF
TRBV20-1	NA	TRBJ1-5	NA	TGCAGTGCTAGCGTCGGGACTCCCCTTGAGCCCCAGCATTTT	CSASVGTPLEPQHF
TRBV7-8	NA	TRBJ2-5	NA	TGTGCCAGCAGCTTAGCCCAACTTACCCAGTACTTC	CASSLAQLTQYF
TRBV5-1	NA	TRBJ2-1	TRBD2	TGCGCCAGCAGCTTGGCGGGGGCGGGAGGTCCCTCATATGAGCAGTTCTTC	CASSLAGAGGPSYEQFF
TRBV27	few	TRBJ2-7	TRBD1	TGTGCCAGCAGTCCAGACAGGGGCCTCCCCTTTACTAGCTCCTACGAGCAGTACTTC	CASSPDRGLPFTSSYEQYF
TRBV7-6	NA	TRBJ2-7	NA	TGTGCCAGCAGCTTAAGAATCACCGAGCAGTACTTC	CASSLRITEQYF
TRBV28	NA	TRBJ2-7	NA	TGTGCCCGCATGAAAGCTGGGGGCTCCTACGAGCAGTACTTC	CARMKAGGSYEQYF
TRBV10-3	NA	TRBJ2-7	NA	TGTGCCACTATAAATTCCCGGGAAGCGGTCCACGAGCAGTACTTC	CATINSREAVHEQYF
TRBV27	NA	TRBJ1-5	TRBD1	TGTGCCAGCAGTTTCACAGGGGAAAATCAGCCCCAGCATTTT	CASSFTGENQPQHF
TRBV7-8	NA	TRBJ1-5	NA	TGTGCCAGCGGCCTAGGAGGCAGCGATCAGCCCCAGCATTTT	CASGLGGSDQPQHF
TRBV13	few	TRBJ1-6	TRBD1	TGTGCCAGCAGCTTAGGGGACAGGGGAGGCTCCTATAATTCACCCCTCCACTTT	CASSLGDRGGSYNSPLHF
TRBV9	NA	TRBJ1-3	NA	TGTGCCAGCAGCGTAGAAGGGTTCTCTGGAAACACCATATATTTT	CASSVEGFSGNTIYF
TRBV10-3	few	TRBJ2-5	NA	TGTGCCATCAGCCCGGGACGGCAAGAGACCCAGTACTTC	CAISPGRQETQYF
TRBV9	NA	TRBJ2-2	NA	TGTGCCAGCAGCGTAGTGCTAGCGAGTACCCTGAACACCGGGGAGCTGTTTTTT	CASSVVLASTLNTGELFF
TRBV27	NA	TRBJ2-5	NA	TGTGCCAGCAGTTTATCGTCACCAGAAGTACTAAAGGGGGTGAAAGAGACCCAGTACTTC	CASSLSSPEVLKGVKETQYF
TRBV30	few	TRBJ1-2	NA	TGTGCCTGGAGCGTCCGGGCGCGCTACACCTTC	CAWSVRARYTF
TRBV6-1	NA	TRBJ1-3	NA	TGTGCCAGCAGCGTCCTGACAGCTTCGAGCTCTGGAAACACCATATATTTT	CASSVLTASSSGNTIYF
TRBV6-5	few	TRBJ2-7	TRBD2	TGTGCCAGCAGCCGGACGGGTAGCGGGCTATCCTACGAGCAGTACTTC	CASSRTGSGLSYEQYF
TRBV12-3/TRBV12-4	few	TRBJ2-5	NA	TGTGCCAGCACCCCGGACGGGGAGACCCAGTACTTC	CASTPDGETQYF
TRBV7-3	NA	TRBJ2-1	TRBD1	TGTGCCAGCAGCTTAACGGGACAGGGAGCCGGGGGTGAGCAGTTCTTC	CASSLTGQGAGGEQFF
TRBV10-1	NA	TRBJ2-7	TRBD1	TGCGCCAGCAGCGGATCAGGGACAGGGCCCTCGGGCGAGCAGTACTTC	CASSGSGTGPSGEQYF
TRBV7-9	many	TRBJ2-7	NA	TGTGCCAGCAGCTTTTCCACCTACGAGCAGTACTTC	CASSFSTYEQYF
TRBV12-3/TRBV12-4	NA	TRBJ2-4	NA	TGTGCCAGCCGACGGGGGCCATCCCTAGCCAAAAACATTCAGTACTTC	CASRRGPSLAKNIQYF